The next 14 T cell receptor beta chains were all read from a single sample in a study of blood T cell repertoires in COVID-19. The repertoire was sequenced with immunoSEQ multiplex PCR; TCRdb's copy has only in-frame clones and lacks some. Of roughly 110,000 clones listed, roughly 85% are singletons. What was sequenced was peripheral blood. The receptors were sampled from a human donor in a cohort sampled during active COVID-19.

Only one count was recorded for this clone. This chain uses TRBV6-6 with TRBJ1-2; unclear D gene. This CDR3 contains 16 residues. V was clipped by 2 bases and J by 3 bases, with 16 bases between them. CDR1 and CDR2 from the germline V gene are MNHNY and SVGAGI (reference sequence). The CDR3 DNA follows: TGTGCCAGCAGTTACCACCCCAGCGGCCGAGACTATGGCTACACCTTC. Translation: CASSYHPSGRDYGYTF.

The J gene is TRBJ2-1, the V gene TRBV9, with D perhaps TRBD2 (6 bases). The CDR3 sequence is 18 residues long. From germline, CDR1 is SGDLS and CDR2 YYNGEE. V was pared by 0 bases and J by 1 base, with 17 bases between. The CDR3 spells CASSVDGRGWVSYNEQFF. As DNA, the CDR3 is TGTGCCAGCAGCGTAGATGGCCGGGGGTGGGTATCCTACAATGAGCAGTTCTTC. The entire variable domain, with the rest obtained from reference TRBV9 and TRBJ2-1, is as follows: DSGVTQTPKHLITATGQRVTLRCSPRSGDLSVYWYQQSLDQGLQFLIQYYNGEERAKGNILERFSAQQFPDLHSELNLSSLELGDSALYFCASSVDGRGWVSYNEQFFGPGTRLTVL.

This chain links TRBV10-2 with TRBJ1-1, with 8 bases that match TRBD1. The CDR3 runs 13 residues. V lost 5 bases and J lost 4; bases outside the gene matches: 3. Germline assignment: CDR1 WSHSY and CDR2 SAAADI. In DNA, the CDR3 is TGCGCCAGCAGTAAACAGGGGGTCACTGAAGCTTTCTTT. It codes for CASSKQGVTEAFF.

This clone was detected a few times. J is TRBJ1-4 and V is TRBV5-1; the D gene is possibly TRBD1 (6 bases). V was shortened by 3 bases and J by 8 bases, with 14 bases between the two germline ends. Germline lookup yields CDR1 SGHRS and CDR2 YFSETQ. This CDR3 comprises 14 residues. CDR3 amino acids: CASSSTGLSEKLFF. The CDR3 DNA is TGCGCCAGCAGCTCGACAGGACTGAGCGAAAAACTGTTTTTT. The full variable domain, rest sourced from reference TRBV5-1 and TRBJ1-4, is KAGVTQTPRYLIKTRGQQVTLSCSPISGHRSVSWYQQTPGQGLQFLFEYFSETQRNKGNFPGRFSGRQFSNSRSEMNVSTLELGDSALYLCASSSTGLSEKLFFGSGTQLSVL.

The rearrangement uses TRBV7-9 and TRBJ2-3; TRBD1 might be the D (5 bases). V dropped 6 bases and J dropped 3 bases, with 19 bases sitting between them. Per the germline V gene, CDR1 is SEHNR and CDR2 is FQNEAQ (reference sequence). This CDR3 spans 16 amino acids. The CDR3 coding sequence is TGTGCCAGCAGGCCCCCGGTGGGGCCTAAGACAGATACGCAGTATTTT. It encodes CASRPPVGPKTDTQYF.

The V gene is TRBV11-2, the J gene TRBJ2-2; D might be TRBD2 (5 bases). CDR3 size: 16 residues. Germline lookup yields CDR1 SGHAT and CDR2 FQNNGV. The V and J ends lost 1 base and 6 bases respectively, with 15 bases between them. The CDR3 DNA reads TGTGCCAGCAGCTTAGCCTCTCAAGGCGGGTCCGGGGAGCTGTTTTTT. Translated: CASSLASQGGSGELFF. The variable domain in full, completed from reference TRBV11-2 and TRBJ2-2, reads EAGVAQSPRYKIIEKRQSVAFWCNPISGHATLYWYQQILGQGPKLLIQFQNNGVVDDSQLPKDRFSAERLKGVDSTLKIQPAKLEDSAVYLCASSLASQGGSGELFFGEGSRLTVL.

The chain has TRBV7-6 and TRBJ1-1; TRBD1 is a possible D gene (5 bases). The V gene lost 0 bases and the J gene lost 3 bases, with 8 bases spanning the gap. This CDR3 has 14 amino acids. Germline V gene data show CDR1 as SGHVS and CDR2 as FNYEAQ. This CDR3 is CASSLARGDTEAFF. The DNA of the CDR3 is TGTGCCAGCAGCTTAGCGCGGGGGGACACTGAAGCTTTCTTT.

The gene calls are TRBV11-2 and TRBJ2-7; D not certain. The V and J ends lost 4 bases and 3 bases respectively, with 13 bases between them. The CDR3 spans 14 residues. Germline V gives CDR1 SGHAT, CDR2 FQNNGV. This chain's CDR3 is CASSSLRVNYEQYF. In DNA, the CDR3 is TGTGCCAGCAGCTCCCTCCGGGTTAACTACGAGCAGTACTTC.

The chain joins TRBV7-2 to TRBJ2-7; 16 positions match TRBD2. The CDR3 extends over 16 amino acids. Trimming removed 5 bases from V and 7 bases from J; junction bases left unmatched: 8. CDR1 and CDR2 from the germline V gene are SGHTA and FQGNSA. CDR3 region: CASSPPGLAGGLEQYF. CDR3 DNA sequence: TGTGCCAGCAGCCCGCCGGGACTAGCGGGGGGGCTTGAGCAGTACTTC.

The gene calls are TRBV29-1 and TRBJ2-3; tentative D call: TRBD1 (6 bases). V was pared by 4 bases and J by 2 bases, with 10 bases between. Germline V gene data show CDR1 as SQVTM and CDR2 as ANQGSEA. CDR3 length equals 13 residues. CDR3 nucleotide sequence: TGCAGCGTTGGTGAGGGGGACACAGATACGCAGTATTTT. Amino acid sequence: CSVGEGDTDTQYF.

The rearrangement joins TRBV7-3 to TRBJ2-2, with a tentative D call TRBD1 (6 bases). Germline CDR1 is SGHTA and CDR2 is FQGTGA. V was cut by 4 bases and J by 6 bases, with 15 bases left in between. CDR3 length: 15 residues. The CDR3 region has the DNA TGTGCCAGCAGCTCACAGGGTGGGGGTGCCGGGGAGCTGTTTTTT. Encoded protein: CASSSQGGGAGELFF.

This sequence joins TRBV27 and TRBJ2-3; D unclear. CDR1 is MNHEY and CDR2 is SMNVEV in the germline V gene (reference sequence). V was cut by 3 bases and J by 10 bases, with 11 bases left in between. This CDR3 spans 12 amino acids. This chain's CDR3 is CASSFGVSAQYF. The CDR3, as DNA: TGTGCCAGCAGTTTCGGTGTCTCTGCGCAGTATTTT.

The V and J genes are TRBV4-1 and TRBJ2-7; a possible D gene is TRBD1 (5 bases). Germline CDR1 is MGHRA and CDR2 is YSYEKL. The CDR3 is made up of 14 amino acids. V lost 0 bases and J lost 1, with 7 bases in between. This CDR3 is CASSQDSGSYEQYF. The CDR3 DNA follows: TGCGCCAGCAGCCAAGATTCAGGGTCCTACGAGCAGTACTTC.

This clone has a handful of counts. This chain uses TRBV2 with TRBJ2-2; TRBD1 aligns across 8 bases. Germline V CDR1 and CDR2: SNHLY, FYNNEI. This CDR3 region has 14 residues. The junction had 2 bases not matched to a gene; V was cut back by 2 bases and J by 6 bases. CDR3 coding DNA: TGTGCCAGCAGTGAACAGGGGGCGGCCGGGGAGCTGTTTTTT. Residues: CASSEQGAAGELFF.